Given below is one T cell receptor beta chain in context. The antigen remains unidentified. The data stem from a study of cytomegalovirus exposure and HLA in healthy donors. Points from the study as a whole: Within an earlier analysis, most TCR beta V segments proved productive either about 87% or about 30% of the time. Confirmation in vitro established that a few CMV-associated chains were specific for CMV antigens.

The PCR employed 60 Vbeta primers together with 13 Jbeta primers. The protocol was immunoSEQ multiplex PCR, while the TCRdb copy is restricted to in-frame clones and leaves out a portion. The sample holds approximately 140,000 clones; around four fifths are singletons and the top ten take around 1.9%. This sequence originates from a woman aged 40 to 50 in good health and CMV-seronegative. The sequenced sample consisted of PBMCs.

This CDR3 reads CSVEGGRGAEAFF. DNA for the CDR3: TGCAGCGTTGAGGGAGGCCGGGGGGCCGAAGCTTTCTTT. This chain joins TRBV29-1 and TRBJ1-1; tentatively, D is TRBD1 (6 bases). The germline V and J ends were trimmed by 3 bases and 8 bases, with 16 bases remaining between them. The CDR3 is 13 residues long. The germline CDR1 and CDR2 sequences are SQVTM and ANQGSEA.